These 13 T cell receptor beta chains came from one sample sequenced in a study of tissue T cells after allogeneic stem cell transplantation. This sample's time point: mouse harvest day 14 after allogeneic transplant. Each mouse received 10^7 T-cell-depleted marrow cells plus 10^6 splenic CD5+ T cells by tail vein. Generated by immunoSEQ multiplex PCR, the TCRdb table keeps only in-frame clones and is missing some. Among several hundred clones, roughly half were seen once, and the ten largest hold around 30%. Sequenced input: liver tissue. The receptor source for this set is a female BALB/c mouse given C57BL/6 T cells with graft-versus-host disease after an allogeneic hematopoietic cell transplant.

Concerning this clone itself: Genes and germline come from the mouse. The read ends 1 residue early relative to the CDR3; the germline J gene fills the gap. The chain recombines TRBV12-1 with TRBJ1-1, with a possible D match to TRBD1 (5 bases). Germline V gene sequence: CDR1 SGHSN, CDR2 HYEKVE. V was pared by 0 bases and J by 0 bases, with 7 bases between. This CDR3 has 14 residues. CDR3 DNA (partial): TGTGCCAGCTCTCTCCGACAGCCAAACACAGAAGTCTTC. Its translation: CASSLRQPNTEVF. The entire CDR3 protein is CASSLRQPNTEVFF. Full variable domain (outside the CDR3, taken from reference TRBV12-1 and TRBJ1-1): DSGVVQSPRHIIKEKGGRSVLTCIPISGHSNVVWYQQTLGKELKFLIQHYEKVERDKGFLPSRFSVQQFDDYHSEMNMSALELEDSAMYFCASSLRQPNTEVFFGKGTRLTVV.

With respect to this clone: Germline and genes: mouse. The sequence runs out 1 residue before the end of the CDR3; the remainder is reconstructed from the germline J gene. This chain connects TRBV5 to TRBJ1-1, with D possibly matching TRBD1 (6 bases). The CDR3 contains 14 residues. Trimming left V 3 bases short and J 0 bases short, with 8 bases between. In germline, CDR1 is LGHNA, CDR2 YNLKQL (reference sequence). CDR3 sequence reads: CASSQGASNTEVFF. The CDR3 DNA, read in part, is TGTGCCAGCAGCCAGGGGGCCTCAAACACAGAAGTCTTC.

This clone was found a few times. Genes and germline come from the mouse. The read ends 1 residue early relative to the CDR3; the germline J gene fills the gap. The V gene is TRBV13-2, the J gene TRBJ2-1, with a possible D match to TRBD1 (6 bases). V gave up 0 bases and J gave up 3 bases, with 10 bases separating them. CDR3 length: 15 residues. Germline V gives CDR1 NNHNN, CDR2 SYGAGS (reference sequence). The CDR3 reads CASGDGRGFYAEQFF. The DNA read from the CDR3 is TGTGCCAGCGGTGATGGGAGGGGGTTCTATGCTGAGCAGTTC.

To note about this clone: Gene names follow the mouse nomenclature. The read gets to within 1 residue of the CDR3 end, and the germline J gene fills in the rest. J is TRBJ2-5 and V is TRBV1, with D perhaps TRBD2 (5 bases). The CDR3 consists of 14 residues. Trimming stripped 1 base from V and 0 bases from J, with 5 bases between. The V gene's germline CDR1 is NSQYPW and CDR2 LRSPGD (reference sequence). The CDR3 sequence: CTCSAGTNQDTQYF. Incomplete CDR3 DNA: TGCACCTGCAGTGCAGGGACTAACCAAGACACCCAGTAC.

A few counts support this clone. These gene names are mouse names. The read ends 1 residue shy of where the CDR3 ends; the end is completed using the germline J gene. V gene TRBV29 combines with J gene TRBJ2-7; a possible D gene is TRBD1 (6 bases). The CDR3 runs 12 residues. Trimming removed 5 bases at V and 5 bases at J, with 10 bases between. CDR1 MSHET and CDR2 SYDVDS come from the germline V gene. CDR3 sequence: CASSPQGDEQYF. The covered CDR3 bases are TGTGCTAGCAGTCCACAGGGAGATGAACAGTAC.

Comment on this clone: Genes and germline are mouse. The read stops 1 residue short of the end of the CDR3; the missing end is completed from the germline J gene. The chain uses TRBV23 and TRBJ1-1. There are 13 residues in the CDR3. CDR1 is KGHTA, CDR2 FQNQQP, per germline. CDR3 residues: CSSSQSRLTEVFF. The covered CDR3 bases are TGCTCCAGCAGTCAATCTCGGCTCACAGAAGTCTTC.

The sample holds a few counts of this clone. Each gene name is a mouse one. With the read ending 1 residue before the CDR3 end, the germline J gene is used to fill in that end. This chain uses TRBV23 with TRBJ2-7; TRBD1, as called in the table, went unchecked against the DNA. This CDR3 spans 11 amino acids. Germline values: CDR1 KGHTA, CDR2 FQNQQP. The chain's CDR3 is CSSTRGYEQYF. The DNA read from the CDR3 is TGCTCCAGCACCAGGGGCTATGAACAGTAC.

Of note for this clone: The gene symbols are mouse symbols. The CDR3 is cut off 1 residue early in the read; its end comes from the germline J gene. The chain recombines TRBV26 with TRBJ2-5; D is possibly TRBD1 (6 bases). Per the germline V gene, CDR1 is KGHPV and CDR2 is FQNQEV (reference sequence). Deletions cut 3 bases from V and 3 bases from J, with 7 bases between. The CDR3 is 13 residues long. Incomplete CDR3 DNA: TGTGCCAGCAGTCTCGGGACACAAGACACCCAGTAC. Its translation is CASSLGTQDTQY. The full CDR3 protein reads CASSLGTQDTQYF.

This clone has only a few counts. These gene names are mouse names. Read sequence stops 1 residue before the CDR3 end, and the germline J gene provides the missing end. The chain couples TRBV26 to TRBJ2-7; TRBD1 is a possible D gene (6 bases). Trimming took off 6 bases at V and 3 bases at J, with 9 bases between the two ends. This CDR3 is 12 amino acids long. Germline CDR1 KGHPV, CDR2 FQNQEV (reference sequence). CDR3 bases read: TGTGCCAGCAGCCGGGACAACTATGAACAGTAC. It is translated as CASSRDNYEQY. The complete CDR3 sequence is CASSRDNYEQYF.

As to this clone: Gene names are mouse gene names. The read halts 1 residue ahead of the CDR3 end, with the missing end drawn from the germline J gene. V gene TRBV26 combines with J gene TRBJ1-1; TRBD1 is a possible D gene (6 bases). Trimming left V 6 bases short and J 0 bases short, with 11 bases between. Per germline, CDR1 KGHPV and CDR2 FQNQEV (reference sequence). The CDR3 has 14 residues. CDR3 DNA (partial): TGTGCCAGCAGACCCGGGACAACAAACACAGAAGTCTTC. Residues: CASRPGTTNTEVF. In full, the CDR3 reads CASRPGTTNTEVFF.

Concerning this clone: Mouse gene names and germline throughout. The read terminates 1 residue ahead of where the CDR3 ends, so the germline J gene completes it. The rearrangement joins TRBV23 to TRBJ2-5. The CDR3 has 14 amino acids. Germline-derived CDR1 and CDR2 are KGHTA and FQNQQP. The sequenced CDR3 bases are TGCTCCAGCAGACAGGGGGGGCGCGGAGACACCCAGTAC. Translated: CSSRQGGRGDTQY. The CDR3 in its entirety is CSSRQGGRGDTQYF.

In the case of this clone: The junction differs from germline at one of its ends, possibly a read error. Mouse gene names and germline throughout. The read terminates 1 residue ahead of where the CDR3 ends, so the germline J gene completes it. This chain connects TRBV13-2 to TRBJ2-4, with D uncertain. This CDR3 comprises 13 residues. The germline CDR1 and CDR2 sequences are NNHNN and SYGAGS (reference sequence). The part of the CDR3 DNA that was read is TGTGCCAGCGGTGACAGTAGTCAAGACACCTTGTAC. It yields the protein CASGDSSQDTLY. The complete CDR3 protein is CASGDSSQDTLYF.

A word on this clone: The germline and genes are mouse ones. The same CDR3 arises from other DNA sequences in this sample as well. CDR3 DNA (partial): TGTGCCAGCAGCCCGGGACTGGGGGGCTATGAACAGTAC. Amino acids: CASSPGLGGYEQY. The complete CDR3 sequence is CASSPGLGGYEQYF. The chain employs TRBV3 and TRBJ2-7; 12 bases map to TRBD2. The read falls 1 residue short of the CDR3 end, and the missing part is taken from the germline J gene. This CDR3 spans 14 amino acids. The V segment lost 5 bases and the J segment 3 bases; nucleotides outside the gene matches: 2. Germline assignment: CDR1 SNHLY and CDR2 FYNGKV (reference sequence).